This T cell receptor beta chain came from a study of T cell repertoires in cytomegalovirus infection (dated by TCRdb to the late 2010s). Looking at the study overall: Donor HLA type was relevant to the analysis, as public TCR beta signatures indicated carriage of CMV infection together with the matching HLA type. Broad study findings and their caveats: Cumulative frequency of public TCR beta family members discriminated carriers of CMV infection plus the relevant HLA type in this cohort and an independent roughly 320-donor cohort. The ex vivo response was dominated by HLA-C-restricted CMV-specific TCR beta clonotypes, which also provided the single most frequent clonotype in two of eight donors.

This clonotype was observed a few times. The antigen it recognizes is unknown. Base qualities are not at hand, and no much larger clone is one base apart. Reading from cysteine to phenylalanine, the CDR3 counts 13 amino acids. Only the CDR3 part of the read is kept: 39 bases, read in frame from the first base. CDR1 and CDR2 were assigned from the germline V gene as SGHTA and FQGTGA. V is reduced by 2 bases and J by 6 bases, leaving a spacing of 8 bases between them. These reads were obtained on an Illumina HiSeq 1500. TCRdb applied fastp at Q25 and MiXCR to the public reads, then kept only in-frame beta chains. Each CDR3 protein gets just one entry, which takes the most common genes and DNA from the rows behind it. Counted in this sample were around 170,000 distinct CDR3 sequences; 13% to 15% of them appeared once. The ten largest clones capture about a quarter of the sample.

Sequencing input: PBMCs. The sequence derives from a human donor in good health (CMV status not recorded). Some clones in this sample may be carry-over from other donors' samples. Recombination linked TRBV7-3 to TRBJ2-1; 6 matching bases give a weak D call of TRBD1. CDR3 protein: CASSLVGGNEQFF. In nucleotides, the sequence is TGTGCCAGCAGCTTAGTAGGGGGCAATGAGCAGTTCTTC. Reference TRBV7-3 and TRBJ2-1 proteins supply the regions before and after the CDR3; the full variable domain is: GAGVSQTPSNKVTEKGKYVELRCDPISGHTALYWYRQSLGQGPEFLIYFQGTGAADDSGLPNDRFFAVRPEGSVSTLKIQRTERGDSAVYLCASSLVGGNEQFFGPGTRLTVL.